This T cell receptor beta chain was sequenced for a study of blood T cell repertoires in COVID-19. About the study: T cells, B-cell-depleted T cells, or PBMCs supplied cDNA or gDNA.

As handled by the study authors: Amplification with reference gene primers provided the estimates of nucleated cell counts. Method: immunoSEQ multiplex PCR; TCRdb's copy keeps in-frame clones and lacks some. V and J calls and clone size follow that table, whereas D and trimming were derived from the DNA. The sample consists of about 300,000 clones, nearly 90% of them appearing once. Each participant's cohort was designated according to participant-reported clinical history. Germline V gives CDR1 LGHNT, CDR2 FRNRAP. Germline trimming cut 6 bases from V and 2 bases from J; bases unmatched to any gene: 4. CDR3 length equals 13 residues.

The sequenced material came from PBMCs or T cells enriched from blood (not recorded which). The V gene is TRBV12-5, the J gene TRBJ2-7; 7 nucleotides line up with TRBD1. This TCR was recovered from a woman aged 45-65 years who had been exposed to COVID-19. The CDR3 reads CASGRDSPYEQYF. CDR3 bases: TGTGCTAGTGGCAGGGACAGTCCCTACGAGCAGTACTTC. Together with reference TRBV12-5 and TRBJ2-7, the CDR3 gives the full variable domain: DARVTQTPRHKVTEMGQEVTMRCQPILGHNTVFWYRQTMMQGLELLAYFRNRAPLDDSGMPKDRFSAEMPDATLATLKIQPSEPRDSAVYFCASGRDSPYEQYFGPGTRLTVT.